A single sample is the source of the 17 T cell receptor beta chains below, sequenced in a study of beta chain features in type 1 diabetes. Sequencing targeted expressed TCRB transcripts, as all isolated RNA had been reverse transcribed. The assay was immunoSEQ multiplex PCR, and TCRdb's table has in-frame clones only and misses some. The data show 680,000 or so clones, with about 14% seen just once and approximately 0.099% held by the top ten. The specimen was naive CD4+ T cells from blood. The source is a man younger than 35 in good health.

This clone was counted between two and nine times. The chain uses TRBV28 and TRBJ2-7; 8 nucleotides line up with TRBD1. The CDR3 runs 16 residues. V lost 6 bases to trimming and J lost 3 bases; unmatched junction nucleotides: 13. CDR1 is MDHEN, CDR2 SYDVKM, per germline. This CDR3 is CASSPHGQGGSYEQYF. The CDR3 DNA follows: TGTGCCAGCAGCCCCCACGGACAGGGTGGGAGCTACGAGCAGTACTTC. The full variable domain, in which reference TRBV28 and TRBJ2-7 provide the parts outside the CDR3, is DVKVTQSSRYLVKRTGEKVFLECVQDMDHENMFWYRQDPGLGLRLIYFSYDVKMKEKGDIPEGYSVSREKKERFSLILESASTNQTSMYLCASSPHGQGGSYEQYFGPGTRLTVT.

This clone turned up a few times. This rearrangement joins TRBV12-1 to TRBJ2-3; the table's D call, TRBD2, has no DNA check behind it. TRBV12-1 is a known pseudogene. The CDR3 covers 13 residues. CDR3 nucleotide sequence: TGTGCCAGCAGCTTATTACTTAAAGATACGCAGTATTTT. Translated, it gives CASSLLLKDTQYF.

The CDR3 DNA follows: TGTGCCAGCAGTCTGGACAGGGACTATGGCTACACCTTC. This gives the protein CASSLDRDYGYTF. This chain joins TRBV28 and TRBJ1-2; TRBD1 agrees at 8 bases. The CDR3 length is 13 residues. V lost 5 bases to trimming and J lost 3 bases; unmatched junction nucleotides: 2. Per germline, CDR1 MDHEN and CDR2 SYDVKM.

This sequence joins TRBV7-9 and TRBJ2-1; maybe TRBD1 (6 bases). This CDR3 is 12 amino acids long. Trimming left V 2 bases short and J 7 bases short, with 6 bases between. Per germline, CDR1 SEHNR and CDR2 FQNEAQ (reference sequence). CDR3 DNA: TGTGCCAGCAGCTTACAGGGGAATGAGCAGTTCTTC. It is translated as CASSLQGNEQFF. Filled out from reference TRBV7-9 and TRBJ2-1, the complete variable domain reads DTGVSQNPRHKITKRGQNVTFRCDPISEHNRLYWYRQTLGQGPEFLTYFQNEAQLEKSRLLSDRFSAERPKGSFSTLEIQRTEQGDSAMYLCASSLQGNEQFFGPGTRLTVL.

This chain uses TRBV9 with TRBJ1-1, with no clear D. V lost 0 bases and J 7 bases, leaving 13 bases between the germline ends. The CDR3 spans 14 residues. In germline, CDR1 is SGDLS, CDR2 YYNGEE. The CDR3 region is CASSVVPSDFEAFF. The CDR3 region has the DNA TGTGCCAGCAGCGTAGTCCCCTCAGATTTTGAAGCTTTCTTT.

This clone was seen only a few times. V and J are TRBV2 and TRBJ2-2; weak D call: TRBD2 (5 bases). CDR1 and CDR2 from the germline V gene are SNHLY and FYNNEI. CDR3 length equals 14 residues. Trimming took 6 bases from V and 7 from J, leaving 15 bases between them. CDR3 sequence: CASRERLANGELFF. The CDR3, as DNA: TGTGCCAGCAGGGAGCGGTTGGCAAACGGGGAGCTGTTTTTT.

Here the CDR3 DNA reads TGTGCCAGCAGTTTCAGGTACAATCAGCCCCAGCATTTT. Translation gives CASSFRYNQPQHF. The chain carries TRBV28 and TRBJ1-5; D not resolved. Germline V gene data show CDR1 as MDHEN and CDR2 as SYDVKM. The CDR3 runs 13 residues. Trimming took off 3 bases at V and 3 bases at J, with 6 bases between the two ends.

This clone was counted ten times or more. The rearrangement uses TRBV29-1 and TRBJ2-6; possible D gene TRBD2, 6 bases. The V gene lost 6 bases and the J gene lost 0 bases, with 12 bases spanning the gap. Germline V gives CDR1 SQVTM, CDR2 ANQGSEA. The CDR3 spans 15 residues. CDR3 region: CSVKRLGSGANVLTF. CDR3 DNA sequence: TGCAGCGTCAAACGACTAGGCTCTGGGGCCAACGTCCTGACTTTC.

Only a few counts were recorded for this clone. V gene TRBV29-1 combines with J gene TRBJ1-5, with D tentatively TRBD1 (5 bases). CDR3 length equals 13 residues. Germline assignment: CDR1 SQVTM and CDR2 ANQGSEA. CDR3: CSFTLGTGQPQHF. DNA for the CDR3: TGCAGTTTCACGCTGGGGACTGGACAGCCCCAGCATTTT.

This chain connects TRBV25-1 to TRBJ1-2, with TRBD1 identical over 8 bases. This CDR3 contains 15 residues. J gave up 4 bases and V 8 bases, and 12 bases lay outside the gene matches. The V gene's germline CDR1 is MGHDK and CDR2 SYGVNS. The DNA of the CDR3 is TGTGCCAGCTCCTTCAGACAGGGGAGGCTCTATGGCTACACCTTC. The encoded protein is CASSFRQGRLYGYTF.

V usage is TRBV4-3 and J usage is TRBJ1-4; a possible D gene is TRBD1 (6 bases). Germline V CDR1 and CDR2: LGHNA, YSLEER. V was pared by 4 bases and J by 7 bases, with 7 bases between. The CDR3 runs 12 residues. CDR3 amino acids: CASSRQAEKLFF. In DNA, the CDR3 is TGCGCCAGCAGCCGACAGGCTGAAAAACTGTTTTTT.

V and J are TRBV7-9 and TRBJ1-6; TRBD1 is a possible D gene (5 bases). Deletions cut 5 bases from V and 3 bases from J, with 14 bases between. CDR1 is SEHNR and CDR2 is FQNEAQ in the germline V gene (reference sequence). The CDR3 has 16 amino acids. DNA of the CDR3: TGTGCCAGCAGCCTCCAAGGGGCAGTCTATAATTCACCCCTCCACTTT. Translation: CASSLQGAVYNSPLHF. Complete variable domain (other parts from reference TRBV7-9 and TRBJ1-6): DTGVSQNPRHKITKRGQNVTFRCDPISEHNRLYWYRQTLGQGPEFLTYFQNEAQLEKSRLLSDRFSAERPKGSFSTLEIQRTEQGDSAMYLCASSLQGAVYNSPLHFGNGTRLTVT.

This clone was observed a handful of times. The chain carries TRBV7-9 and TRBJ2-3; 13 nucleotides align to TRBD2. The CDR3 is made up of 14 amino acids. Per the germline V gene, CDR1 is SEHNR and CDR2 is FQNEAQ (reference sequence). J was trimmed by 2 bases and V by 10 bases; bases with no gene match: 3. The CDR3, as DNA: TGTGCCACCACTAGCGGGAGGGACACAGATACGCAGTATTTT. Translation: CATTSGRDTDTQYF.

This clone has just a few counts. The rearrangement joins TRBV13 to TRBJ2-7, with D tentatively TRBD1 or TRBD2 (6 bases each). V gave up 7 bases and J gave up 1 base, with 23 bases separating them. There are 17 residues in the CDR3. Germline V gene data show CDR1 as PRHDT and CDR2 as FYEKMQ (reference sequence). The CDR3 DNA follows: TGTGCCAGCACGATCCCAAGGGGGAGGAGGGTTTCCTACGAGCAGTACTTC. Its translation: CASTIPRGRRVSYEQYF. Full variable domain (remainder filled in from reference TRBV13 and TRBJ2-7): AAGVIQSPRHLIKEKRETATLKCYPIPRHDTVYWYQQGPGQDPQFLISFYEKMQSDKGSIPDRFSAQQFSDYHSELNMSSLELGDSALYFCASTIPRGRRVSYEQYFGPGTRLTVT.

Turning to this clone: The same CDR3 is also encoded by other DNA sequences in this sample. V is TRBV6-1 and J is TRBJ2-5; D gene uncertain. Germline V CDR1 and CDR2: MNHNS, SASEGT. V was pared by 3 bases and J by 2 bases, with 10 bases between. The CDR3 loop spans 14 amino acids. For the CDR3, the DNA is TGTGCCAGCAGTGAGGCATGGCAGCAAGAGACCCAGTACTTC. This sequence encodes CASSEAWQQETQYF.

V gene TRBV6-6 combines with J gene TRBJ2-7; possibly TRBD1 for D (6 bases). Germline CDR1 MNHNY, CDR2 SVGAGI (reference sequence). This CDR3 is built from 14 residues. V was trimmed by 3 bases and J by 3 bases, leaving 12 bases between them. This CDR3 reads CASSYSQGFYEQYF. The DNA for the CDR3 is TGTGCCAGCAGTTATTCACAGGGCTTCTACGAGCAGTACTTC.

This sequence joins TRBV7-9 and TRBJ1-1; D unclear. Germline assignment: CDR1 SEHNR and CDR2 FQNEAQ (reference sequence). V was cut by 5 bases and J by 6 bases, with 13 bases left in between. This CDR3 region has 13 residues. This chain's CDR3 is CASSTVGSAEAFF. In DNA, the CDR3 is TGTGCCAGCAGCACCGTTGGGAGCGCTGAAGCTTTCTTT. Looking up the rest from reference TRBV7-9 and TRBJ1-1 gives the full variable domain: DTGVSQNPRHKITKRGQNVTFRCDPISEHNRLYWYRQTLGQGPEFLTYFQNEAQLEKSRLLSDRFSAERPKGSFSTLEIQRTEQGDSAMYLCASSTVGSAEAFFGQGTRLTVV.